A few counts support the clone carrying this T cell receptor (beta chain). This CDR3 contains 13 residues. Trimming removed 0 bases from V and 5 bases from J; junction bases left unmatched: 1. Germline V gene data show CDR1 as SGHNT and CDR2 as YYREEE (reference sequence). A mixed TRB-A/B primer pool amplified rearranged TRB by multiplex touch-down PCR. TCRdb recomputed calls from the multiplex PCR reads with MiXCR, one row per CDR3 protein. The table records approximately 8,000 distinct CDR3 sequences, roughly 37% of them present only once. TCR beta rearrangements were amplified from peripheral blood genomic DNA. The sample comes from a study of T cell repertoires in aging, cancer and after chemotherapy.

Material: blood. The TCR was taken from a human donor in good health. The V gene is TRBV5-4, the J gene TRBJ1-2, with 7 nucleotides matching TRBD1. The CDR3 sequence is CASSLGDSYGYTF. The CDR3 nucleotides read TGTGCCAGCAGCTTGGGGGACAGTTATGGCTACACCTTC.